The source of this T cell receptor beta chain is a study of shared clonotypes between healthy human individuals. The CDR3 covers 12 residues. Looked up from germline, CDR1 is KGHSH and CDR2 is LQKENI. Trimming stripped 2 bases from V and 3 bases from J, with 4 bases between. The table lists this clone with a few counts. What it binds is not known. Method: immunoSEQ multiplex PCR; TCRdb's copy keeps in-frame clones and lacks some. The sample has around 2.5 million clones; over 85% are singletons. Study-wide results and caveats: It was observed that roughly 5% of naive CD4 clonotypes were shared across a few donors. In the sorted subsets, rarefaction showed sequencing was incomplete despite large depth. Sequencing depth was a factor that was expected to affect clonotype sharing among donors.

This receptor was taken from a young man in good health. Some clones in this sample may be carry-over from other donors' samples. The material sequenced was naive CD4+ T cells from PBMCs. Subset defined: CD45RA+ positively selected. The gene calls are TRBV18 and TRBJ1-2; D is undetermined. The CDR3 bases are TGTGCCAGCTCACCAGACGACTATGGCTACACCTTC. This encodes CASSPDDYGYTF.